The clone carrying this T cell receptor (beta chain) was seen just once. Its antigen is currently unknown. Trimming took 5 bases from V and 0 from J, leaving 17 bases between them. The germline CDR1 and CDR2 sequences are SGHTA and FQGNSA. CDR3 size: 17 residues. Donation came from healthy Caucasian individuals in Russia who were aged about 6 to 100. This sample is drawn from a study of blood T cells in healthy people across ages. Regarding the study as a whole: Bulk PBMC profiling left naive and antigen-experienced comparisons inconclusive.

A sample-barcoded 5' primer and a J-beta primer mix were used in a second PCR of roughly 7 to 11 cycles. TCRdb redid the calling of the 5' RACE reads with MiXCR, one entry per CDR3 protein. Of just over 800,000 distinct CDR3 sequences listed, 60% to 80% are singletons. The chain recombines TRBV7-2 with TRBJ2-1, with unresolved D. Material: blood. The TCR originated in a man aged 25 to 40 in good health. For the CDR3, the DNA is TGTGCCAGCAGCCTCAGCCCTACTTCGAGCTCCTACAATGAGCAGTTCTTC. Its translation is CASSLSPTSSSYNEQFF. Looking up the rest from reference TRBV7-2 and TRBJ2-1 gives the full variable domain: GAGVSQSPSNKVTEKGKDVELRCDPISGHTALYWYRQSLGQGLEFLIYFQGNSAPDKSGLPSDRFSAERTGGSVSTLTIQRTQQEDSAVYLCASSLSPTSSSYNEQFFGPGTRLTVL.